Below, one T cell receptor (beta chain) is given with its context. All enrollees were roughly 18 to 90 years old and from about two dozen US areas. Assignment of participants to cohorts was predicated upon participant-reported clinical history. These data come from a study of blood T cell repertoires in COVID-19. Study overall: Samples taken during acute and convalescent COVID-19 were collected in the United States, Italy and Spain.

Germline CDR1 and CDR2: LGHNA and YNFKEQ. CDR3 length: 14 residues. The V end lost 0 bases, the J end lost 2 bases, and 8 bases lay between the germline ends. Here immunoSEQ multiplex PCR was the method, and the copy in TCRdb shows in-frame clones only, minus some. The profile shows 300,000 to 400,000 clones, just over 85% of them singletons. Sequenced: PBMCs or T cells enriched from blood (not recorded which). This receptor was obtained from a middle-aged woman with acute COVID-19. The chain couples TRBV4-2 to TRBJ2-7; D possibly corresponds to TRBD2 (5 bases). As DNA, the CDR3 is TGTGCCAGCAGCCAAGATACGGGAACCTACGAGCAGTACTTC. Translation gives CASSQDTGTYEQYF.